This TCR beta chain was captured in a study of siplizumab effects on memory and regulatory T cells (dated by TCRdb to the late 2010s). Regarding the research as a whole: The effect of the anti-CD2 antibody siplizumab on alloreactive T-cell subsets was examined in allogeneic mixed lymphocyte reactions constructed from human PBMCs.

Worth noting for this clone: Its recognized antigen is unknown. Base qualities are not at hand, and no much larger clone is one base apart.

Library preparation used the immunoSEQ multiplex PCR assay. About 10^5 TCR templates per sample were assayed by the deep sequencing platform. Genomic DNA extracted from sorted T cells was used for TCRbeta CDR3 sequencing. The published analysis was carried out like this. The R programming language was used for the clonal analysis of the TCRbeta CDR3 data. Comparing unstimulated samples against CFSE-low samples taken after the reaction was how alloreactive CD4+ and CD8+ clones were defined. By matching sequences to the repertoires of sorted unstimulated Treg and non-Treg cells, each alloreactive CD4+ clone was assigned a regulatory or non-regulatory origin. Here the immuneACCESS table is served through TCRdb, limited to in-frame sequences with V and J called. Missing clones are a known gap in these copies; in checked studies unresolved V genes cover under half, and the rest lacks a known reason. V and J calls plus clone size are reproduced from that table; the DNA served to infer D and trimming. For this sample the table gives some 62,000 clones, of which around 79% were detected only once. About 0.42% of the sample is in the top ten clones.

From the germline V gene, CDR1 is MNHNS and CDR2 is SASEGT. The CDR3, from cysteine to phenylalanine, totals 15 residues. Solely the CDR3 DNA is kept, with 45 bases framed from the first base. The junction carries 15 bases between V and J, which are trimmed by 5 bases and 4 bases respectively. What the work shows at the level of the full study, not this receptor alone: About 75-95% of proliferating CD4+ or CD8+ clones could not be given a naive or memory phenotype. Sequences below about 10^-5 frequency were poorly captured, so only a minor fraction of alloreactive clones could be mapped to unstimulated subsets. Siplizumab significantly reduced the cumulative frequency of alloreactive sequences traceable to unstimulated CD4+ memory T cells. Among mappable alloreactive CD4+ clones, an average Treg-derived fraction of around 71% was observed with siplizumab, compared with approximately 30% in control reactions. Compared with memory T cells, unstimulated naive T cells appeared more diverse, and naive cells seemed to make a substantial contribution to the alloresponse. The suppressive function of proliferating Tregs from siplizumab cultures was not functionally confirmed.

In addition, sequencing in three donor pairs included unstimulated CD8+ effector memory subsets alongside CD4+ naive, CD8+ naive, CD8+ TEMRA and CD4+ memory subsets. TCRbeta CDR3 sequencing was performed on sorted unstimulated T cells and on proliferating T cells recovered from mixed lymphocyte reactions. Fresh whole blood from ten HLA-typed healthy donors was used as the source from which PBMCs were isolated. This receptor was identified in a human donor in good health. The chain is made from TRBV6-1 and TRBJ2-1, with TRBD1 as a weak D call on 6 bases. Source material: memory CD4+ T cells sorted from blood. The sample's cell subset or site label is to be understood as: unstimulated CD4+ memory T cells. The nucleotide sequence is given as TGTGCCAGCAGTCGTGCCGGGACACCATACAATGAGCAGTTCTTC. It translates as CASSRAGTPYNEQFF.